The 7 T cell receptor beta chains given below trace back to one sample, sequenced in a study of blood T cell repertoires in COVID-19. The repertoire was sequenced with immunoSEQ multiplex PCR; TCRdb's copy has only in-frame clones and lacks some. The top ten clones hold roughly 14% of a sample with about 260,000 clones, 85% to 90% of them seen once. The sequenced sample consisted of peripheral blood. The origin of the receptors is a human donor in a cohort sampled during active COVID-19.

The V call is TRBV7-9, the J call TRBJ1-2, with 7 bases identical to TRBD1. The length of the CDR3 is 13 residues. Looked up from germline, CDR1 is SEHNR and CDR2 is FQNEAQ (reference sequence). After removal of 5 bases from V and 5 bases from J, the junction contained 5 bases not matched to a gene. CDR3 sequence (DNA): TGTGCCAGCAGCCCCGGGACAGTATATGGCTACACCTTC. Its protein is CASSPGTVYGYTF.

This chain joins TRBV10-2 and TRBJ1-3; D perhaps matches TRBD1 (6 bases). The CDR3 contains 15 residues. V was shortened by 3 bases and J by 4 bases, with 13 bases between the two germline ends. Germline CDR1 WSHSY, CDR2 SAAADI. The CDR3 nucleotides read TGCGCCAGCAGTGATCGCTCCGGGACAGGAAACACCATATATTTT. Amino acid sequence: CASSDRSGTGNTIYF.

V is TRBV14 and J is TRBJ2-7; D is perhaps TRBD2 (7 bases). V was shortened by 6 bases and J by 4 bases, with 19 bases between the two germline ends. This CDR3 comprises 15 residues. Germline assignment: CDR1 SGHDN and CDR2 FVKESK. CDR3 sequence (DNA): TGTGCCAGCAGACCTTTAGGGGGGGGACAATACGAGCAGTACTTC. This translates into CASRPLGGGQYEQYF.

The chain links TRBV4-1 to TRBJ1-1, with D unresolved. Germline V gene data show CDR1 as MGHRA and CDR2 as YSYEKL. V shed 3 bases and J shed 1 base, with 18 bases lying between them. This CDR3 comprises 17 residues. In DNA form, the CDR3 reads TGCGCCAGCAGCCAGCAAGAGGGCCGTGTCACGAACACTGAAGCTTTCTTT. Translation: CASSQQEGRVTNTEAFF.

CDR3 sequence reads: CASSLYGTSVNNEQFF. The CDR3 DNA reads TGTGCCAGCAGCTTATACGGGACTAGCGTAAACAATGAGCAGTTCTTC. The chain carries TRBV7-2 and TRBJ2-1; 10 positions agree with TRBD2. The CDR3 spans 16 residues. The junction had 6 bases not matched to a gene; V was cut back by 2 bases and J by 5 bases. Germline V gives CDR1 SGHTA, CDR2 FQGNSA.

This sequence joins TRBV7-2 and TRBJ2-1; D call uncertain. Looked up from germline, CDR1 is SGHTA and CDR2 is FQGNSA. Trimming removed 5 bases from V and 5 bases from J, with 16 bases in between. CDR3 size: 15 residues. Here the CDR3 reads CASSQPARFDNEQFF. As DNA, the CDR3 is TGTGCCAGCAGCCAACCAGCGCGTTTCGACAATGAGCAGTTCTTC.

The chain has TRBV2 and TRBJ1-5; D not resolved. V lost 4 bases and J 1 base, leaving 8 bases between the germline ends. The CDR3 consists of 14 residues. Looked up from germline, CDR1 is SNHLY and CDR2 is FYNNEI. The CDR3 spells CASSAESSNQPQHF. The CDR3 DNA reads as TGTGCCAGCAGTGCTGAGTCGAGCAATCAGCCCCAGCATTTT.